A single sample is the source of the 20 T cell receptor beta chains below, sequenced in a study of cytomegalovirus exposure and HLA in healthy donors. Primers for the PCR totalled 60 Vbeta and 13 Jbeta. Some clones are missing from TCRdb's copy, which holds only in-frame ones; the method was immunoSEQ multiplex PCR. The sample includes 100,000 to 150,000 clones, roughly three fifths seen only once; the top ten take about 8.3%. Sequencing used PBMCs. Source of these receptors: a woman between 35 and 50 years old in good health and CMV-seropositive.

The chain is built from TRBV6-5 and TRBJ2-7; no reliable D call. The CDR3 is made up of 13 amino acids. The V and J ends lost 1 base and 0 bases respectively, with 4 bases between them. Germline loops: CDR1 MNHEY, CDR2 SVGAGI. CDR3 sequence reads: CASSYLLSYEQYF. In DNA, the CDR3 is TGTGCCAGCAGTTACTTACTCTCCTACGAGCAGTACTTC.

V usage is TRBV5-1 and J usage is TRBJ2-1; TRBD2 matches at 8 bases. The CDR3 covers 14 residues. CDR1 is SGHRS, CDR2 YFSETQ, per germline. V shed 0 bases, J shed 10 bases, and the junction held 6 bases outside the gene matches. CDR3 nucleotide sequence: TGCGCCAGCAGCTTGGAACAGGGACTAGGGGAGCAGTTCTTC. Translating it yields CASSLEQGLGEQFF.

The gene calls are TRBV5-1 and TRBJ2-7; D gene uncertain. Germline CDR1 and CDR2: SGHRS and YFSETQ. CDR3 length equals 11 residues. Trimming took 4 bases from V and 7 from J, leaving 9 bases between them. The CDR3 DNA reads TGCGCCAGCAGCCCCGGTCGGGAGCAGTACTTC. Its protein product is CASSPGREQYF. The complete variable domain, with remaining parts taken from reference TRBV5-1 and TRBJ2-7, reads KAGVTQTPRYLIKTRGQQVTLSCSPISGHRSVSWYQQTPGQGLQFLFEYFSETQRNKGNFPGRFSGRQFSNSRSEMNVSTLELGDSALYLCASSPGREQYFGPGTRLTVT.

The gene calls are TRBV15 and TRBJ2-1; 8 nucleotides match TRBD1. V was clipped by 2 bases and J by 2 bases; unmatched bases: 5. The CDR3 has 16 residues. CDR1 is LNHNV, CDR2 YYDKDF, per germline (reference sequence). DNA of the CDR3: TGTGCCACCAGCAGATCCGGGGACAGGACCTACAATGAGCAGTTCTTC. It codes for CATSRSGDRTYNEQFF.

The chain uses TRBV7-9 and TRBJ2-1; 8 nucleotides match TRBD1. This CDR3 region has 12 residues. Germline CDR1 and CDR2: SEHNR and FQNEAQ (reference sequence). Trimming cost V 5 bases and J 8 bases; bases outside gene matches: 2. The DNA of the CDR3 is TGTGCCAGCAGCCCGACAGGGGATGAGCAGTTCTTC. This encodes CASSPTGDEQFF.

V and J are TRBV6-6 and TRBJ2-5, with 10 bases lining up with TRBD1. The J call is uncertain, as TRBJ2-7 better fits the DNA end. Per germline, CDR1 MNHNY and CDR2 SVGAGI (reference sequence). The CDR3 runs to 15 residues. The CDR3 sequence is CATSPGTGAPYEQYF. DNA of the CDR3: TGTGCCACTAGCCCCGGGACAGGGGCCCCCTACGAGCAGTACTTC.

CDR3 amino acids: CASSVGSDNEQFF. The DNA of the CDR3 is TGTGCCAGCAGCGTAGGATCGGACAATGAGCAGTTCTTC. The chain uses TRBV9 and TRBJ2-1, with no clear D. Trimming stripped 0 bases from V and 5 bases from J, with 6 bases between. The CDR3 is 13 residues long. The germline V gene encodes CDR1 SGDLS and CDR2 YYNGEE.

In its sample, this clone was seen once. V is TRBV19 and J is TRBJ1-1, with D possibly being TRBD1 (5 bases). From germline, CDR1 is LNHDA and CDR2 SQIVND (reference sequence). The CDR3 is 13 amino acids. The V end was cut by 5 bases, the J end by 6 bases, with 13 bases between. The CDR3, as DNA: TGTGCCAGTAGTCGAGACAGCAAGTCTGAAGCTTTCTTT. Its protein is CASSRDSKSEAFF.

V gene TRBV10-3 combines with J gene TRBJ1-2; D is undetermined. V dropped 7 bases and J dropped 1 base, with 19 bases sitting between them. Germline CDR1 reads ENHRY; CDR2 reads SYGVKD. CDR3 length equals 16 residues. The CDR3 DNA sequence: TGTGCCATCACACAGAGCACTTACCCAGATAACTATGGCTACACCTTC. It is translated as CAITQSTYPDNYGYTF.

The V gene is TRBV12-2, the J gene TRBJ1-5; the table's D call, TRBD1, was not checked against the DNA. TRBV12-2 is classified as a pseudogene. This CDR3 spans 17 amino acids. CDR3 residues: CASRLDWGEDSNQPQHF. The CDR3 DNA reads TGTGCAAGTCGCTTAGATTGGGGCGAGGATAGCAATCAGCCCCAGCATTTT.

This sequence joins TRBV10-3 and TRBJ2-7; the D gene is possibly TRBD2 (6 bases). Trimming left V 6 bases short and J 4 bases short, with 19 bases between. The CDR3 has 15 residues. The V gene's germline CDR1 is ENHRY and CDR2 SYGVKD. The CDR3 here is CAIRGSGTQSYEQYF. CDR3 DNA sequence: TGTGCCATCAGAGGCTCCGGGACTCAGTCATACGAGCAGTACTTC.

This clone was counted a single time. This sequence joins TRBV4-1 and TRBJ1-2; no firm D call. Trimming took off 1 base at V and 4 bases at J, with 4 bases between the two ends. The length of the CDR3 is 12 residues. Germline CDR1 and CDR2: MGHRA and YSYEKL. CDR3 nucleotide sequence: TGCGCCAGCAGCCAAGCAGGCTATGGCTACACCTTC. This sequence encodes CASSQAGYGYTF.

This clone was seen a handful of times. Here the CDR3 reads CASSPRGLAGDSEQFF. The CDR3 DNA sequence: TGTGCCAGCTCGCCCCGCGGACTAGCGGGAGACTCTGAGCAGTTCTTC. The chain employs TRBV18 and TRBJ2-1, with 13 bases lining up with TRBD2. V lost 6 bases to trimming and J lost 9 bases; unmatched junction nucleotides: 11. Germline V lookup: CDR1 KGHSH, CDR2 LQKENI. The CDR3 runs 16 residues.

This clone has a handful of counts. The V gene is TRBV15, the J gene TRBJ1-4; D uncertain. Trimming cost V 1 base and J 7 bases, with 19 bases left between them. This CDR3 is 17 amino acids long. Per the germline V gene, CDR1 is LNHNV and CDR2 is YYDKDF (reference sequence). CDR3 sequence: CATSRGGVTVRGEKLFF. CDR3 coding DNA: TGTGCCACCAGCAGAGGGGGAGTTACCGTGCGGGGTGAAAAACTGTTTTTT.

This clone has just one count. The gene calls are TRBV19 and TRBJ1-2; the D is unclear. The CDR3 is 12 amino acids. The V gene's germline CDR1 is LNHDA and CDR2 SQIVND (reference sequence). With 8 bases removed from V and 2 bases from J, the gap between germline ends came to 9 bases. CDR3 region: CASREFNYGYTF. The CDR3 DNA follows: TGTGCCAGTCGGGAGTTCAACTATGGCTACACCTTC. Full variable domain (remainder filled in from reference TRBV19 and TRBJ1-2): DGGITQSPKYLFRKEGQNVTLSCEQNLNHDAMYWYRQDPGQGLRLIYYSQIVNDFQKGDIAEGYSVSREKKESFPLTVTSAQKNPTAFYLCASREFNYGYTFGSGTRLTVV.

The chain joins TRBV6-1 to TRBJ2-7, with 8 bases matching TRBD1. The V gene's germline CDR1 is MNHNS and CDR2 SASEGT. The CDR3 extends over 14 amino acids. With 1 base clipped from V and 5 bases from J, the junction kept 4 bases outside the gene matches. Here the CDR3 DNA reads TGTGCCAGCAGTGAAGGACAGGGGAGTGACGAGCAGTACTTC. This codes for CASSEGQGSDEQYF.

The chain uses TRBV19 and TRBJ2-7; 8 nucleotides agree with TRBD2. Germline V gene sequence: CDR1 LNHDA, CDR2 SQIVND (reference sequence). The CDR3 has 14 residues. The V and J ends lost 3 bases and 5 bases, in that order; junction bases with no gene match: 6. CDR3 protein: CASSMGAGGNEQYF. CDR3 sequence (DNA): TGTGCCAGTAGTATGGGGGCGGGAGGAAACGAGCAGTACTTC.

V and J are TRBV2 and TRBJ2-7; 7 bases are shared with TRBD1. The ends lost 5 bases at V and 2 bases at J; junction bases unmatched: 6. Germline CDR1 and CDR2: SNHLY and FYNNEI. CDR3 length: 14 residues. The DNA for the CDR3 is TGTGCCAGCAGTATTCAAGGGACAGCCTACGAGCAGTACTTC. It yields the protein CASSIQGTAYEQYF.

The chain uses TRBV9 and TRBJ1-2, with D unresolved. The V end was cut by 0 bases, the J end by 6 bases, with 15 bases between. The CDR3 covers 15 residues. From germline, CDR1 is SGDLS and CDR2 YYNGEE. The CDR3 DNA follows: TGTGCCAGCAGCGTAGCTTTTGGAGGAATGCATGGCTACACCTTC. Its translation: CASSVAFGGMHGYTF.

This clone was recorded only once. The V call is TRBV19, the J call TRBJ2-3; 7 nucleotides align to TRBD1. V dropped 1 base and J dropped 4; count of bases not matched to a gene: 5. The CDR3 consists of 15 residues. Germline values: CDR1 LNHDA, CDR2 SQIVND (reference sequence). The CDR3 region is CASSIVGQGADTQYF. In DNA, the CDR3 is TGTGCCAGTAGTATAGTTGGGCAGGGGGCAGATACGCAGTATTTT.